Described below is a single T cell receptor beta chain sequence and its context. This clonotype was observed at least ten times. Its antigen target is currently unknown. The record has no base qualities; no much larger clone is one base away. Ophthalmopathy patients had moderately to severely active disease, with a Clinical Activity Score of 3 or more, a NOSPECS grade of 4 or more, and a disease duration of less than 3 months. Any patient with an uncontrolled infection, another autoimmune disease, pregnancy or lactation was excluded. Clinical symptoms, serum thyroxine and TRAb, thyroid ultrasound, and orbital computed tomography formed the basis for the diagnoses. PBMCs were isolated from about 9 ml of fresh peripheral blood by Ficoll-Paque density gradient centrifugation. Total RNA was extracted using Trizol reagent, and RNA quality was assessed on an Agilent 2100 Bioanalyzer. The entry originates in a study of T cells in Graves' hyperthyroidism and ophthalmopathy (dated by TCRdb to about 2019). Concerning the study at large: Peripheral blood samples were taken at initial diagnosis, before any treatment was given. To identify TCR V-J signatures that set the groups apart, the researchers used a discovery cohort of about a hundred patients, made up of some 41 with Graves' ophthalmopathy and about 60 with stable Graves' hyperthyroidism. Prospective prediction of ophthalmopathy was tested in an independent validation cohort consisting of 18 hyperthyroidism patients and approximately 16 patients who later progressed to ophthalmopathy. In more than 5 Graves' hyperthyroidism patients, the study also compared T-cell repertoires from thyroid tissue with T-cell repertoires from blood. According to the paper, TCR Vbeta CDR3 sequencing was carried out on 135 peripheral blood samples, which came from about 45 ophthalmopathy, about 75 hyperthyroidism and roughly 17 progressor patients. The approximately 100 discovery patients were divided at random into training and test sets in a 7:3 ratio. Once sampling was done, hyperthyroidism patients were given methimazole at a starting dose of 30 mg daily, whereas ophthalmopathy patients were given high-dose intravenous methylprednisolone. The research as a whole found: In validation, the model predicted progression to ophthalmopathy with 55% to 71% sensitivity and approximately 72% specificity, a median of 6.5 months before onset. Sample size was not statistically predetermined, and blinding of investigators to group allocation was not performed. A model built on a 13 V-J signature distinguished ophthalmopathy from stable hyperthyroidism, reaching about 88% sensitivity and approximately 83% specificity in cross-validation and 80%/75% in testing. Most expanded thyroid clonotypes (frequency above 0.001) were also found in blood, which suggests that blood repertoires may mirror thyroid immune responses.

CDR1 and CDR2 are read off the germline V gene as MDHEN and SYDVKM. V is cut by 7 bases and J by 8 bases, and the space between the germline ends is 18 bases. The CDR3, from cysteine to phenylalanine, totals 14 residues. Of the read, only the CDR3 DNA is kept; its 42 bases are in frame from base 1. Amplification of TCR beta CDR3 regions was carried out from RNA transcripts. The TCR CDR3 was subjected to a first round of RT-PCR using the HTBI primer set and the Qiagen OneStep RT-PCR kit. Libraries were constructed in a second round of multiplex PCR, after which size selection and purification were performed. Paired-end sequencing of the libraries was performed with 100 bp reads on an Illumina HiSeq2000. The study's own analysis went as follows. SOAPnuke was used to process the raw data, with reads discarded if the reads contained adapters or uncalled bases, had a mean Phred below 15, or lacked an exact constant-primer or identifier match. High-quality paired reads were merged using COPE v1.2.5, and each unique nucleotide sequence was defined as a clonotype. Clonotypes were aligned to IMGT TRBV, TRBD and TRBJ reference segments using MiTCR v1.1. Only V-J combinations with frequency above 0.0001, covering approximately 99% of repertoires, were analysed. The TCS score was defined as the ratio of F50 (clonal expansion) to E x V (chaos), calculated using BLOSUM62-based TCRdist between CDR3 peptides within each V-J. Welch's t-statistics and random forest reduced 500 to 650 V-J features to 13, which were used in a naive Bayes classifier (R e1071). TCRdb reprocessing: public reads trimmed at Q25 with fastp, clones called with MiXCR, in-frame beta chains kept. Every distinct CDR3 protein forms one entry, paired with its most common genes and DNA. These V and J calls originate from TCRdb's pipeline instead of the authors' own analysis. The sample yields about 600,000 distinct CDR3 sequences; approximately 15% were counted once. The top ten constitute less than 3.5% of the sample.

The sample consisted of blood. The TCR comes from a woman in her forties with Graves' ophthalmopathy. Rearrangement joined TRBV28 to TRBJ1-5, with TRBD1 as a weak D call on 6 bases. The nucleotide sequence reads as follows: TGTGCCAGCAAAGACGGGACACTGCTAAAGCCCCAGCATTTT. Translated, this gives CASKDGTLLKPQHF. The full variable domain, with segments outside the CDR3 supplied by the reference TRBV28 and TRBJ1-5 proteins, appears as DVKVTQSSRYLVKRTGEKVFLECVQDMDHENMFWYRQDPGLGLRLIYFSYDVKMKEKGDIPEGYSVSREKKERFSLILESASTNQTSMYLCASKDGTLLKPQHFGDGTRLSIL.